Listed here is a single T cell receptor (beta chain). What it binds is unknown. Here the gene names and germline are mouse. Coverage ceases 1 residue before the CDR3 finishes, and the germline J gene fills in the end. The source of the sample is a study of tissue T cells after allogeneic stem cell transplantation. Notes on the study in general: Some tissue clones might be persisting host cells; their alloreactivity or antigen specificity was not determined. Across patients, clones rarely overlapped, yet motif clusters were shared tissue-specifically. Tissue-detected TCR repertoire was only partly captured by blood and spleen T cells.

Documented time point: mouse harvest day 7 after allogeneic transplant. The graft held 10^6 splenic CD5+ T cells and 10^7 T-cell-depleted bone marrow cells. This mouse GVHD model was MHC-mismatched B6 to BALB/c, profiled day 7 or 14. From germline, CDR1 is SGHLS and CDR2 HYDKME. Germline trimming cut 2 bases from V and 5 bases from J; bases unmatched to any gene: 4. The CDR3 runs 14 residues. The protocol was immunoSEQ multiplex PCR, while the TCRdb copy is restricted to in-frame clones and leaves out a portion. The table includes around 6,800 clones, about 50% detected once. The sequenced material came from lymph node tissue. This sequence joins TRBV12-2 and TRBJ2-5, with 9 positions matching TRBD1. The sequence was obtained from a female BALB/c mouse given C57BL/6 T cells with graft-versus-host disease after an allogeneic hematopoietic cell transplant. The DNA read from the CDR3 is TGTGCCAGCTCTCCGGGACAGGGAGGAGACACCCAGTAC. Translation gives CASSPGQGGDTQY. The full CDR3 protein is CASSPGQGGDTQYF.